This passage covers 2 T cell receptor beta chains from one sample sequenced in a study of T cells in Graves' hyperthyroidism and ophthalmopathy. Researchers took RNA transcripts and amplified the TCR beta CDR3 regions from them. RT-PCR in the first round (using the HTBI primer set) targeted the TCR CDR3. One entry per CDR3 protein, called by TCRdb with MiXCR from the multiplex PCR reads. Of hundreds of thousands of distinct CDR3 sequences listed, under 15% are singletons. Sequenced input: blood. These TCRs come from a man between 18 and 29 years old with Graves' ophthalmopathy.

This clonotype was counted many times. The rearrangement joins TRBV15 to TRBJ1-6; D is possibly TRBD1 (6 bases). The germline V and J ends were trimmed by 0 bases and 6 bases, with 18 bases remaining between them. Germline CDR1 and CDR2: LNHNV and YYDKDF (reference sequence). The CDR3 has 18 amino acids. Here the CDR3 reads CATSRDPPQGRANSPLHF. CDR3 bases: TGTGCCACCAGCAGAGACCCCCCACAGGGAAGGGCTAATTCACCCCTCCACTTT.

The CDR3 coding sequence is TGTGCCAGCAGCTCCTACCCACTAGCGGGGGAAGAGACCCAGTACTTC. Its translation is CASSSYPLAGEETQYF. The chain joins TRBV7-6 to TRBJ2-5; TRBD2 agrees at 11 bases. V was clipped by 4 bases and J by 3 bases; unmatched bases: 7. The CDR3 consists of 16 residues. The V gene's germline CDR1 is SGHVS and CDR2 FNYEAQ. Using reference TRBV7-6 and TRBJ2-5 for the parts outside the CDR3, the full variable domain is GAGVSQSPRYKVTKRGQDVALRCDPISGHVSLYWYRQALGQGPEFLTYFNYEAQQDKSGLPNDRFSAERPEGSISTLTIQRTEQRDSAMYRCASSSYPLAGEETQYFGPGTRLLVL.